This T cell receptor beta chain was sequenced during a study of shared clonotypes between healthy human individuals. In the original analysis: Junction-only sequences produced by ImmunoSEQ had no quality scores, so filtering differed. Assay: immunoSEQ multiplex PCR; the TCRdb copy retains only in-frame clones and omits some. The V and J calls and the clone size are those of that table, but D and trimming were determined from the DNA. The data hold roughly 2,300,000 clones, with 80% to 95% observed a single time. Only Caucasian adults living in Nashville, Tennessee made up the donor group. It was into CD45RA+ naive and CD45RA-negative memory subsets that the CD4+ cells were split. V gave up 5 bases and J gave up 1 base, with 7 bases separating them. The CDR3 covers 13 residues. Germline V CDR1 and CDR2: SGHTA, FQGTGA.

This chain links TRBV7-3 with TRBJ2-3; D ambiguous. What was sequenced was naive CD4+ T cells from PBMCs. The sample's subset: CD45RA+ positively selected. The receptor was isolated from a young man in good health. Some clones in this sample may be carry-over from other donors' samples. The CDR3 sequence is CASSLHRTDTQYF. In DNA form, the CDR3 reads TGTGCCAGCAGCCTTCACCGCACAGATACGCAGTATTTT.